The clone carrying this TCR beta chain was seen at least ten times. Its target is unknown. Per sample, a minimum of 6 million PBMCs were isolated. Alongside a J-beta primer mix, a sample-barcoded 5' primer served in a second PCR lasting roughly 6 to 11 cycles. TCRdb re-called the 5' RACE reads with MiXCR, one entry per CDR3 protein. The sample contains hundreds of thousands of distinct CDR3 sequences, 21% of which appear only once. This sample stems from a study of blood T cells in healthy people across ages. In the study overall: T cells yielded about one barcoded beta molecule per two cells through template switching. Study observations and caveats: The recorded TCR beta diversity per million T cells decreased in a roughly linear manner with age.

From germline, CDR1 is SGHRS and CDR2 YFSETQ. V lost 4 bases and J 9 bases, leaving 8 bases between the germline ends. This CDR3 region has 11 residues. This TCR was sampled from a man between 65 and 79 years old in good health. This chain joins TRBV5-1 and TRBJ2-1, with D maybe TRBD1 (5 bases). Sequencing was performed on blood. The CDR3 sequence: CASSLGREQFF. DNA for the CDR3: TGCGCCAGCAGCCTGGGGCGTGAGCAGTTCTTC.